This T cell receptor beta chain was identified in a study of OX40 agonist ivuxolimab in advanced cancers. Study-wide points: Among the nonresponders, some also had low normalized T-cell clonal expansion. In the 0.1 to 3.0 mg/kg range, CD4+ and CD8+ blood T cells had expanded clonally by week 6.

In the case of this clone: Its antigen is undetermined.

Assay: immunoSEQ multiplex PCR; the TCRdb copy retains only in-frame clones and omits some. The table lists some 57,000 clones, around four fifths of them singletons. Germline V gene data show CDR1 as SGHRS and CDR2 as YFSETQ. V dropped 0 bases and J dropped 5 bases, with 14 bases sitting between them. The CDR3 is made up of 15 amino acids. The receptor was derived from an adult with an advanced solid tumor such as melanoma, head and neck, liver or kidney cancer. The sequencing here drew on CD4+ or CD8+ T cells sorted from blood, taken in a trial of the OX40 agonist ivuxolimab. J is TRBJ1-1 and V is TRBV5-1; D perhaps matches TRBD1 (6 bases). CDR3 in amino acids: CASSLDNPGQTEAFF. DNA for the CDR3: TGCGCCAGCAGCTTGGATAATCCGGGACAAACTGAAGCTTTCTTT.